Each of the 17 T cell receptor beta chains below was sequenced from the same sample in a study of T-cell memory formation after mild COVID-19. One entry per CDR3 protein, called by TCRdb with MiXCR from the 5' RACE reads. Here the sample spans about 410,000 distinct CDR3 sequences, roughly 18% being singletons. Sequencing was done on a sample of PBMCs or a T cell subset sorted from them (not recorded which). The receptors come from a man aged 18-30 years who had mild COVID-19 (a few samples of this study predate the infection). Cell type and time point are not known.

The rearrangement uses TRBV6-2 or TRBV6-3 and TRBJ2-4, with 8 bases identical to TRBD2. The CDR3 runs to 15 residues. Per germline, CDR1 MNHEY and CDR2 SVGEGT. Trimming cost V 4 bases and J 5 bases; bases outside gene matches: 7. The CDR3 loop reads CASSWVSGGENIQYF. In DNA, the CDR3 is TGTGCCAGCAGTTGGGTAAGCGGGGGCGAAAACATTCAGTACTTC.

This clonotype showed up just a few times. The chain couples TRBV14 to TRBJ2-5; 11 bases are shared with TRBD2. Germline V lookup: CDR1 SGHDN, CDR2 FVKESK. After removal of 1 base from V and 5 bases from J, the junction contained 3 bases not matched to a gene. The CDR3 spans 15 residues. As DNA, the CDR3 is TGTGCCAGCAGCCAAGCACTAGCGGGGGTTGAGACCCAGTACTTC. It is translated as CASSQALAGVETQYF.

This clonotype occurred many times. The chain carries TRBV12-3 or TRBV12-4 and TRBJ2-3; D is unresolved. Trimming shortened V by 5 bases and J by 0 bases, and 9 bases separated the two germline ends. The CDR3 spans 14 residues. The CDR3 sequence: CASSPIASTDTQYF. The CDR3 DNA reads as TGTGCCAGCAGTCCCATAGCTAGCACAGATACGCAGTATTTT.

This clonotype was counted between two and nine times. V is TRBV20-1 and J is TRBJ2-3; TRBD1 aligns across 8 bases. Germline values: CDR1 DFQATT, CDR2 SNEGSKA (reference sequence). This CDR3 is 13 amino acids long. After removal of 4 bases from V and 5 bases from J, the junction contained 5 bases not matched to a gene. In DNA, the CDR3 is TGCAGTGCTACAGGGGGCAGGAGAGATACGCAGTATTTT. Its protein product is CSATGGRRDTQYF.

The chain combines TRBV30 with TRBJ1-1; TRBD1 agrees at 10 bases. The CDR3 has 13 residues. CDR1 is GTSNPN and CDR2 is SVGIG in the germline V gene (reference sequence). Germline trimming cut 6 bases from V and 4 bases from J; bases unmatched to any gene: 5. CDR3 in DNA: TGTGCCTGCACCGGGACAGGGGCCACTGAAGCTTTCTTT. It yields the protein CACTGTGATEAFF.

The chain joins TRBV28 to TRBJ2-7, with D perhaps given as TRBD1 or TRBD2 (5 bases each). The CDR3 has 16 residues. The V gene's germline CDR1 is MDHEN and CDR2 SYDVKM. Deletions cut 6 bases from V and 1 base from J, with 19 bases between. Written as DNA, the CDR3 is TGTGCCAGCAGGGACACCGGGATCCGGTTATCCTACGAGCAGTACTTC. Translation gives CASRDTGIRLSYEQYF. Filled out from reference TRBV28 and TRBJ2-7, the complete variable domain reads DVKVTQSSRYLVKRTGEKVFLECVQDMDHENMFWYRQDPGLGLRLIYFSYDVKMKEKGDIPEGYSVSREKKERFSLILESASTNQTSMYLCASRDTGIRLSYEQYFGPGTRLTVT.

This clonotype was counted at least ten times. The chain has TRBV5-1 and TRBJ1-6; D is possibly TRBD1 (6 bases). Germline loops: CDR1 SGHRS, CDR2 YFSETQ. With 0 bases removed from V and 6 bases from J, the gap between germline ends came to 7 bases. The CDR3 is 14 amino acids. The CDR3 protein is CASSLDRANSPLHF. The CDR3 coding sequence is TGCGCCAGCAGCTTGGACAGGGCTAATTCACCCCTCCACTTT.

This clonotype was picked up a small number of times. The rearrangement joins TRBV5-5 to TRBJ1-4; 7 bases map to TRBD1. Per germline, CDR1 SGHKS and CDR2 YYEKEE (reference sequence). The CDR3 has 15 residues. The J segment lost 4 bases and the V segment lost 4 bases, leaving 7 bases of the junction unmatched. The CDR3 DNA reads TGTGCCAGCAGCCCAGGGACAGTGGGTAATGAAAAACTGTTTTTT. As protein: CASSPGTVGNEKLFF.

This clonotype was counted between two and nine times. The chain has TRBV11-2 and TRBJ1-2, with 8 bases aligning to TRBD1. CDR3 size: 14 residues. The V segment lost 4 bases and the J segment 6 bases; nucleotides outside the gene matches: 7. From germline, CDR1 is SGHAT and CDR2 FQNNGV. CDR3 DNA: TGTGCCAGCAGCTGGGGGGACAGGAGGGATGGCTACACCTTC. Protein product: CASSWGDRRDGYTF.

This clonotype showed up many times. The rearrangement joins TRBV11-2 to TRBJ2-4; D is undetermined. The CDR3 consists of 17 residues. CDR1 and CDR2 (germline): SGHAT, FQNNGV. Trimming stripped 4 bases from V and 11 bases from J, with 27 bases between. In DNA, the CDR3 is TGTGCCAGCAGCTCCTCAAAACGAGCTCGCCTGGAGTGGTTTCAGTACTTC. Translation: CASSSSKRARLEWFQYF.

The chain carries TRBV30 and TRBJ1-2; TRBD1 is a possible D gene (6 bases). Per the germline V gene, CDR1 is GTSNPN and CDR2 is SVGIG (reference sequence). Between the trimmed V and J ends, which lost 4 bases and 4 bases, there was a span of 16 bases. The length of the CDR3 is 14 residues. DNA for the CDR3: TGTGCCTGGATCAAAGGACAGTGGACCTATGGCTACACCTTC. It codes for CAWIKGQWTYGYTF.

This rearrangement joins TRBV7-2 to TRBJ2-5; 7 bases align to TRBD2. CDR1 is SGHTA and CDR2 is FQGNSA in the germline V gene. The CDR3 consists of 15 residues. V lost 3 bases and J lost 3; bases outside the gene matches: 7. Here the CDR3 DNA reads TGTGCCAGCAGCTTCTACGGGGGGAAAGAAGAGACCCAGTACTTC. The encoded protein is CASSFYGGKEETQYF.

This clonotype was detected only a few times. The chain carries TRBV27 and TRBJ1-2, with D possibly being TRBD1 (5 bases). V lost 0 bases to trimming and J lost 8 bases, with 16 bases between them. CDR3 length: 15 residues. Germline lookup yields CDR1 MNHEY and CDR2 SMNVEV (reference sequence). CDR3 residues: CASSLSPRGIGGYTF. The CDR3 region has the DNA TGTGCCAGCAGTTTATCCCCGCGGGGCATTGGGGGCTACACCTTC.

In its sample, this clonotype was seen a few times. The CDR3 DNA follows: TGTGCCAGCAGCCCCGGGACTCGCGTTAACGAGCAGTACTTC. Its translation is CASSPGTRVNEQYF. The chain recombines TRBV7-6 with TRBJ2-7; TRBD2 is a possible D gene (6 bases). Germline assignment: CDR1 SGHVS and CDR2 FNYEAQ. This CDR3 has 14 amino acids. The V gene lost 5 bases and the J gene lost 5 bases, with 16 bases spanning the gap.

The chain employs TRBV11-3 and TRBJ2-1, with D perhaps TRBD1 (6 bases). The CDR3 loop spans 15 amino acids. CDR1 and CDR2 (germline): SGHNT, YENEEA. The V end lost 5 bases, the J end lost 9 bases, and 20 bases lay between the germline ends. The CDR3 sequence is CASSAREQGSGEQFF. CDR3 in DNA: TGTGCCAGCAGCGCCCGGGAACAGGGCTCGGGTGAGCAGTTCTTC.

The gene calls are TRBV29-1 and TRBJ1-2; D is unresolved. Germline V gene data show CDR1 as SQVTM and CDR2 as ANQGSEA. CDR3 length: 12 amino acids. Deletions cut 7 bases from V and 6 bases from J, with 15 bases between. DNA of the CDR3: TGCAGCGCCGCCGTGGGAGTTGATGGCTACACCTTC. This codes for CSAAVGVDGYTF.

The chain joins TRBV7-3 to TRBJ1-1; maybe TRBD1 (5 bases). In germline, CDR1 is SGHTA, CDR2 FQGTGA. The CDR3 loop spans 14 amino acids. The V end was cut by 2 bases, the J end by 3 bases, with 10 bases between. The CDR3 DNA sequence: TGTGCCAGCAGCTTATCAGGGCCATACACTGAAGCTTTCTTT. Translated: CASSLSGPYTEAFF. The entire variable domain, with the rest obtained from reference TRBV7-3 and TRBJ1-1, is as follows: GAGVSQTPSNKVTEKGKYVELRCDPISGHTALYWYRQSLGQGPEFLIYFQGTGAADDSGLPNDRFFAVRPEGSVSTLKIQRTERGDSAVYLCASSLSGPYTEAFFGQGTRLTVV.